This TCR beta chain was profiled in a study of blood T cells in healthy people across ages. Study-wide findings and caveats: Unsorted PBMCs prevented conclusive naive versus antigen-experienced comparison. The donors' CMV status was not determined, possibly confounding changes in expanded clonotypes.

This CDR3 has 13 residues. The germline CDR1 and CDR2 sequences are SGHRS and YFSETQ. V shed 3 bases and J 11 bases; nucleotides not matched to a gene: 6. In this sample, this clonotype turned up a few times. No antigen is known for it. Through a sample-barcoded 5' primer and a J-beta primer mix, a second PCR was run for roughly 7 to 11 cycles. TCRdb called the 5' RACE reads again in MiXCR, with one record for every CDR3 protein. Among about 800,000 distinct CDR3 sequences listed, 58% were seen once. This clonotype was sampled from a man under 40 in good health. Source material: blood. The rearrangement links TRBV5-1 to TRBJ2-1; 9 bases agree with TRBD1. DNA for the CDR3: TGCGCCAGCAGCTCCGGGACAGGGACCCAGCAGTTCTTC. Translation gives CASSSGTGTQQFF.